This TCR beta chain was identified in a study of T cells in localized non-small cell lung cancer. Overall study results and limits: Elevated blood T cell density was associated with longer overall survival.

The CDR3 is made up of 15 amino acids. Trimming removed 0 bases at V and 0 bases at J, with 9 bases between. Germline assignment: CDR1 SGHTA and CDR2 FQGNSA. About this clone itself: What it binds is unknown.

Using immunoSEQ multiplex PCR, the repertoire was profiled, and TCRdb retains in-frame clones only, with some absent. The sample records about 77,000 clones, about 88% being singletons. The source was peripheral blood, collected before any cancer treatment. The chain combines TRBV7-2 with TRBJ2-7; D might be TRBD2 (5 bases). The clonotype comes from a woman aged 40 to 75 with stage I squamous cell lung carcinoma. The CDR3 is CASSLALGSSYEQYF. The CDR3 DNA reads TGTGCCAGCAGCTTAGCGCTGGGGAGCTCCTACGAGCAGTACTTC.